This T cell receptor (beta chain) is drawn from a study of T cells expressing NK-cell markers. After re-calling the 5' RACE reads, TCRdb lists one entry per CDR3 protein, DNA absent. Seen in this sample are about 260,000 distinct CDR3 sequences; the ten most common clones hold roughly 4.2%. CDR1 and CDR2 from the germline V gene are SGHAT and FQNNGV. The CDR3 is 16 residues long. V is TRBV11-2 and J is TRBJ2-3; TCRdb's assignment of TRBD1 cannot be checked, as there is no DNA. The TCR was taken from a woman between 18 and 75 years old in good health. Material: blood T cells: a sorted CD56 or NKG2C T cell subset, CD4+ or CD8+ T cells, or bulk PBMC T cells (not recorded which). The CDR3 is CASSLFPGAGTDTQYF. Using reference TRBV11-2 and TRBJ2-3 for the parts outside the CDR3, the full variable domain is EAGVAQSPRYKIIEKRQSVAFWCNPISGHATLYWYQQILGQGPKLLIQFQNNGVVDDSQLPKDRFSAERLKGVDSTLKIQPAKLEDSAVYLCASSLFPGAGTDTQYFGPGTRLTVL.